A single T cell receptor beta chain is shown here with its context. Its cognate antigen is unknown. Different DNA sequences within this sample yield the same CDR3. Measured with immunoSEQ multiplex PCR; TCRdb has only the in-frame clones, and not every one. This table has some 120,000 clones, 70% to 90% appearing once. The data stem from a study of T cell responses to AZD1222 COVID-19 vaccine. Whole-study findings and limits: White British people made up most donors, females outnumbered males, and clonal diversity was possibly underestimated.

Trimming took 2 bases from V and 0 from J, leaving 7 bases between them. Germline values: CDR1 LNHDA, CDR2 SQIVND (reference sequence). The CDR3 consists of 14 residues. This sequence was found in an adult in good health. The specimen was peripheral blood, collected on day 0 of AZD1222 vaccination. The chain uses TRBV19 and TRBJ1-2; D call uncertain. CDR3 sequence (DNA): TGTGCCAGTAGTATATCCAGAGCTAACTATGGCTACACCTTC. This codes for CASSISRANYGYTF.